This T cell receptor beta chain was observed in a study of blood T cells in healthy people across ages. Study findings and constraints: Donor CMV infection status was unknown, possibly confounding age-related changes in expanded clonotypes. Per million T cells, the diversity of TCR beta decreased roughly linearly as age advanced.

This clonotype appeared a few times. Its antigen is currently unknown. Isolation yielded PBMCs, at least 6 million per sample, in every case. The ends lost 6 bases at V and 11 bases at J; junction bases unmatched: 13. Germline assignment: CDR1 MGHRA and CDR2 YSYEKL. This CDR3 region has 15 residues. A second about 7 to 11 cycle PCR used barcoded and J-beta primers. All cDNA molecules were each tagged by a template-switch adaptor with 12 random nucleotides. MiXCR, run by TCRdb on the 5' RACE reads, gives a single entry per CDR3 protein. The sample records fewer than 1.5 million distinct CDR3 sequences, 42% being singletons.

The receptor's source is a young woman in good health. This chain joins TRBV4-1 and TRBJ2-5; 12 positions match TRBD2. The sequenced sample was blood. The CDR3 loop reads CASRPTSGGKNEQYF. Here the CDR3 DNA reads TGCGCCAGCAGACCAACTAGCGGGGGGAAGAATGAGCAGTACTTC.